A single sample gave rise to the 8 T cell receptor beta chains below, sequenced in a study of T cell changes during pregnancy in multiple sclerosis. TCRdb's table, derived via immunoSEQ multiplex PCR, lists solely in-frame clones and lacks some. The sample lists approximately 130,000 clones, roughly 95% occurring once. This material consisted of peripheral blood, taken after pregnancy. Receptors were obtained from a female donor with multiple sclerosis, enrolled in a pregnancy study.

This clone was recorded once. The rearrangement joins TRBV30 to TRBJ1-1; TRBD1 aligns across 8 bases. V shed 3 bases and J 7 bases; nucleotides not matched to a gene: 10. This CDR3 is 14 amino acids long. Germline lookup yields CDR1 GTSNPN and CDR2 SVGIG (reference sequence). CDR3 sequence: CAWRRQGNFFEAFF. In DNA form, the CDR3 reads TGTGCCTGGAGGAGACAGGGGAATTTTTTTGAAGCTTTCTTT.

The chain is built from TRBV2 and TRBJ2-5, with 11 bases that match TRBD2. In germline, CDR1 is SNHLY, CDR2 FYNNEI. With 10 bases clipped from V and 1 base from J, the junction kept 17 bases outside the gene matches. The CDR3 is 18 residues long. For the CDR3, the DNA is TGTGCCACCCAACTCTACCTAGCGGGGGGAGGGGCCCAAGAGACCCAGTACTTC. As protein: CATQLYLAGGGAQETQYF.

This clone has a single count. This chain joins TRBV6-5 and TRBJ2-7; possible D gene TRBD2, 6 bases. Germline-derived CDR1 and CDR2 are MNHEY and SVGAGI. This CDR3 comprises 14 residues. The germline V and J ends were trimmed by 6 bases and 3 bases, with 15 bases remaining between them. CDR3 sequence: CASRPGEERYEQYF. The CDR3 nucleotides read TGTGCCAGCAGACCGGGGGAGGAGCGCTACGAGCAGTACTTC.

This chain links TRBV28 with TRBJ2-2; D may be TRBD2 (6 bases). V was clipped by 3 bases and J by 7 bases, with 12 bases between them. This CDR3 has 14 amino acids. The germline gives CDR1 MDHEN, CDR2 SYDVKM. The CDR3 is CASSLPGVGGELFF. As DNA, the CDR3 is TGTGCCAGCAGTTTGCCGGGAGTGGGCGGGGAGCTGTTTTTT.

The CDR3 DNA reads TGTGCCAGTACCCCCGGGACACTCGGGAACACCATATATTTT. This codes for CASTPGTLGNTIYF. This chain connects TRBV19 to TRBJ1-3; tentatively, D is TRBD1 (6 bases). CDR3 length equals 14 residues. V was trimmed by 7 bases and J by 7 bases, leaving 17 bases between them. CDR1 is LNHDA, CDR2 SQIVND, per germline (reference sequence).

This clone was detected only once. The chain couples TRBV7-2 to TRBJ2-7; 10 nucleotides agree with TRBD2. The CDR3 covers 17 residues. The V and J ends lost 2 bases and 2 bases, in that order; junction bases with no gene match: 9. Germline assignment: CDR1 SGHTA and CDR2 FQGNSA. CDR3 sequence: CASSLSRSGRAPYEQYF. The CDR3 bases are TGTGCCAGCAGCTTAAGCAGGAGCGGGAGGGCCCCCTACGAGCAGTACTTC.

V usage is TRBV27 and J usage is TRBJ2-7; D may be TRBD1 (6 bases). Looked up from germline, CDR1 is MNHEY and CDR2 is SMNVEV (reference sequence). The ends were cut back, 3 bases at V and 3 bases at J, with 9 bases in the middle. The length of the CDR3 is 13 residues. The CDR3 nucleotides read TGTGCCAGCAGTTTTAACAGGGTCTACGAGCAGTACTTC. It specifies CASSFNRVYEQYF.

This clone was seen just once. The chain carries TRBV11-2 and TRBJ2-7, with D possibly being TRBD2 (6 bases). The CDR3 loop spans 14 amino acids. Trimming took 6 bases from V and 1 from J, leaving 13 bases between them. Germline V gene lookup returns CDR1 SGHAT and CDR2 FQNNGV. CDR3 region: CASRGDGGSYEQYF. The CDR3 nucleotides read TGTGCCAGCAGAGGAGACGGAGGGTCCTACGAGCAGTACTTC. Looking up the rest from reference TRBV11-2 and TRBJ2-7 gives the full variable domain: EAGVAQSPRYKIIEKRQSVAFWCNPISGHATLYWYQQILGQGPKLLIQFQNNGVVDDSQLPKDRFSAERLKGVDSTLKIQPAKLEDSAVYLCASRGDGGSYEQYFGPGTRLTVT.